This T cell receptor beta chain was recovered during a study of CD8 T cells in Susac syndrome. Comment on this clonotype: Its specificity is unknown.

A quantity of 0.5 to 1 ug RNA underwent reverse transcription using random hexamers. An immunoSEQ multiplex PCR amplified TCR beta CDR3 over 54 Vbeta and 13 Jbeta. Each CDR3 protein gets one entry after TCRdb re-called the immunoSEQ multiplex PCR reads with MiXCR. The sample yields hundreds of thousands of distinct CDR3 sequences, approximately 94% seen once. The CDR3 totals 15 residues. V trimming: 3 bases; J trimming: 11 bases; junction bases outside the gene matches: 14. Germline lookup yields CDR1 LGHNA and CDR2 YSLEER. TEMRA cells were enriched by FACS, and CD4+ and CD8+ T cells were negatively isolated. Regarding the study as a whole: Susac syndrome CD4+ T cell repertoires showed no clonal expansion.

This receptor was identified in a human donor with Susac syndrome. The rearrangement uses TRBV4-3 and TRBJ1-1; 8 nucleotides agree with TRBD1. Sequenced material: CD4+ T cells from PBMCs. The CDR3 DNA follows: TGCGCCAGCAGCCAGACGGGACAGGTGGCTCGGAGCGCTTTCTTT. It encodes CASSQTGQVARSAFF.